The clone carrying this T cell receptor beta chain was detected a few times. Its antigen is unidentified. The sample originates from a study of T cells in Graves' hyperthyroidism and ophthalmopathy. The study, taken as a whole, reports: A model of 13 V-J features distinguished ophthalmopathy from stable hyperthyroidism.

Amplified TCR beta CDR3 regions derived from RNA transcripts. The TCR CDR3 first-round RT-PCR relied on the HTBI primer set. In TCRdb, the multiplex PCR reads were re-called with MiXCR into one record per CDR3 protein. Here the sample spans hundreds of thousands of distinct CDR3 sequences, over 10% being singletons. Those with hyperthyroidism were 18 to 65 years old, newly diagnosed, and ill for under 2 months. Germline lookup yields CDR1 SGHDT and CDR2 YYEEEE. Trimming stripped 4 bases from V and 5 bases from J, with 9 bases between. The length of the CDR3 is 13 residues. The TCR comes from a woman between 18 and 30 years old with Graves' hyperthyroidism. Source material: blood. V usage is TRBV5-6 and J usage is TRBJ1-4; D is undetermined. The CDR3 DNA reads TGTGCCAGCAGCCCCGGGTTGAATGAAAAACTGTTTTTT. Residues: CASSPGLNEKLFF.